The clone carrying this TCR beta chain was seen many times. This entry is derived from a study of T-cell reconstitution after alpha-beta-depleted transplantation in children. Preparation of the TCRbeta library was carried out with unique molecular identifiers. TCRdb re-analysed the PCR reads in MiXCR, keeping a single row per CDR3 protein. The sample contains hundreds of thousands of distinct CDR3 sequences, more than 9% of which appear only once. CDR1 and CDR2 (germline): SQVTM, ANQGSEA. This CDR3 region has 14 residues. With V trimmed by 3 bases and J by 3 bases, 3 bases remained unmatched. The V gene is TRBV29-1, the J gene TRBJ2-1, with TRBD2 matching 9 bases. The source material was PBMCs from the stem cell graft donor, sampled from the stem cell graft. The sequence derives from a human donor who donated a stem cell graft to a child with acute myeloid leukemia. CDR3 loop: CSVDLAGIYNEQFF. The CDR3, as DNA: TGCAGCGTTGATCTAGCGGGAATCTACAATGAGCAGTTCTTC.